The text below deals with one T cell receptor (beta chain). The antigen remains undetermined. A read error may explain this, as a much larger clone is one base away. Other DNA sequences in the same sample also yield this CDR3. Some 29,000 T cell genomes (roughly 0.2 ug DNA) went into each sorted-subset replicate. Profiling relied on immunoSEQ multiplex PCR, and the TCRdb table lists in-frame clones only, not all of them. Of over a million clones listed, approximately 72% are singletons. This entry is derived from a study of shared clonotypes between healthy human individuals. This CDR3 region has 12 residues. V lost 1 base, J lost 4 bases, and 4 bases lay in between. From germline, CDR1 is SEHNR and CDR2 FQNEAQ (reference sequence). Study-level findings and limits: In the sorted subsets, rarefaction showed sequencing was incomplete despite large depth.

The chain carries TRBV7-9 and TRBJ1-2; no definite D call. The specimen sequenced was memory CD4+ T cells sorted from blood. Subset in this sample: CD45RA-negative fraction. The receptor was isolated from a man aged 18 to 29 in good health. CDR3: CASSLEGYGYTF. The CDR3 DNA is TGTGCCAGCAGCTTAGAGGGCTATGGCTACACCTTC.